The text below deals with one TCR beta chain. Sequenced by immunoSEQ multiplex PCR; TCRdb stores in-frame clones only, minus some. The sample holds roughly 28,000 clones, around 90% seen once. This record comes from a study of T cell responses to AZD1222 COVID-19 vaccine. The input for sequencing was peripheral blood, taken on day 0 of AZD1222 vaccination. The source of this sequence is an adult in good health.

The CDR3 protein is CASSLEAGPPYEQYF. CDR3 DNA: TGTGCCAGCAGCTTGGAGGCGGGACCCCCCTACGAGCAGTACTTC. The rearrangement links TRBV5-5 to TRBJ2-7, with D perhaps TRBD2 (6 bases). From germline, CDR1 is SGHKS and CDR2 YYEKEE (reference sequence). The CDR3 spans 15 residues. V was clipped by 0 bases and J by 2 bases, with 12 bases between them.